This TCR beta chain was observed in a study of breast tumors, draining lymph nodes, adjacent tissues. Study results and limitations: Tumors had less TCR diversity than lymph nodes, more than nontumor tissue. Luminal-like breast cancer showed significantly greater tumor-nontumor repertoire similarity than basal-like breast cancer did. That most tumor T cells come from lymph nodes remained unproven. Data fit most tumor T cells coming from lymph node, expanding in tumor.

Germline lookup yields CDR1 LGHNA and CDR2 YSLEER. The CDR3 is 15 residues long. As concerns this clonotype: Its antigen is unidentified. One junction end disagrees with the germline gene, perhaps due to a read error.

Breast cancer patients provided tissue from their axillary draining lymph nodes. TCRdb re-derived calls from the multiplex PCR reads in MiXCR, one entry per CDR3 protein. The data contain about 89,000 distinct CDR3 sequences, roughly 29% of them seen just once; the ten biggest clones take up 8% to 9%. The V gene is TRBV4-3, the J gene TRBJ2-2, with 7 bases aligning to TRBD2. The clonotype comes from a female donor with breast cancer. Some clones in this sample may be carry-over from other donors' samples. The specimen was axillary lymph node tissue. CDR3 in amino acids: CASSPTSKNTGGLFF. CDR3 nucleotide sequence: TGCGCCAGCAGCCCGACTAGCAAGAACACCGGGGGGCTGTTTTTT.